Presented here are 10 T cell receptor beta chains from one specimen sequenced in a study of cytomegalovirus exposure and HLA in healthy donors (TCRdb year 2017). Libraries came from the immunoSEQ multiplex PCR assay. For the multiplex PCR, a mixture combining 60 forward primers for TCR Vbeta segments and 13 reverse primers for TCR Jbeta segments was used. Here the immuneACCESS table is served through TCRdb, limited to in-frame sequences with V and J called. Missing clones are a known gap in these copies; in checked studies unresolved V genes cover under half, and the rest lacks a known reason. In all, the sample holds approximately 160,000 clones, and roughly 80% of those were seen once. The ten biggest clones cover around 7.2% of the sample. The sample was PBMCs. The source of these receptors is a man aged 25 to 40 in good health and CMV-seropositive.

The CDR3 DNA sequence: TGTGCCAGCAGGGAAACAGGGGAAAGGGGTGAAGCTTTCTTT. Encoded protein: CASRETGERGEAFF. The gene calls are TRBV2 and TRBJ1-1; 7 nucleotides align to TRBD1. CDR3 size: 14 residues. Germline CDR1 and CDR2: SNHLY and FYNNEI. J gave up 7 bases and V 6 bases, and 11 bases lay outside the gene matches.

V and J are TRBV4-1 and TRBJ1-4; 11 nucleotides line up with TRBD1. The ends lost 1 base at V and 9 bases at J; junction bases unmatched: 16. Germline CDR1 and CDR2: MGHRA and YSYEKL. The CDR3 consists of 19 residues. CDR3 sequence reads: CASSQAAGQGGRLPKKLFF. DNA of the CDR3: TGCGCCAGCAGCCAAGCAGCGGGACAGGGGGGGAGGTTACCGAAAAAACTGTTTTTT.

A word on this clone: The junction does not match germline at one end; this may be a read error. The chain joins TRBV4-1 to TRBJ2-2, with D tentatively TRBD1 (6 bases). The CDR3 is made up of 15 amino acids. The V gene's germline CDR1 is MGHRA and CDR2 YSYEKL. CDR3 sequence reads: CASSQEGQNTGELFF. The CDR3 nucleotides read TGTGCCAGCAGCCAAGAGGGACAAAACACCGGGGAGCTGTTTTTT.

J is TRBJ1-5 and V is TRBV28, with TRBD1 identical over 10 bases. The CDR3 covers 17 residues. With V trimmed by 6 bases and J by 0 bases, 8 bases remained unmatched. Germline CDR1 and CDR2: MDHEN and SYDVKM. CDR3 nucleotides: TGTGCCAGCAGGTACCCCGGGACAGGGGTTAGCAATCAGCCCCAGCATTTT. This sequence encodes CASRYPGTGVSNQPQHF.

The chain links TRBV28 to TRBJ2-2, with TRBD2 matching 13 bases. This CDR3 is 24 amino acids long. The V and J ends lost 8 bases and 3 bases, in that order; junction bases with no gene match: 30. Germline values: CDR1 MDHEN, CDR2 SYDVKM. CDR3 sequence: CASAVGGRQFGTSGKRGDTGELFF. CDR3 DNA: TGTGCCAGCGCTGTAGGGGGTAGGCAATTCGGGACTAGCGGGAAGCGTGGGGACACCGGGGAGCTGTTTTTT.

The chain joins TRBV19 to TRBJ2-1; the match to TRBD2 covers 8 bases. Trimming at V came to 5 bases and at J to 8 bases, leaving 8 bases not matched to a gene. CDR1 and CDR2 (germline): LNHDA, SQIVND (reference sequence). The CDR3 runs to 14 residues. CDR3 nucleotide sequence: TGTGCCAGTAGTTGGGGCGGGAGGTTTGATGAGCAGTTCTTC. It encodes CASSWGGRFDEQFF.

The genes are TRBV28 and TRBJ2-6; D might be TRBD1 (5 bases). There are 18 residues in the CDR3. Germline-derived CDR1 and CDR2 are MDHEN and SYDVKM. The V end was cut by 2 bases, the J end by 0 bases, with 14 bases between. As DNA, the CDR3 is TGTGCCAGCAGTTTAACGGCAGGGTCCCGCTCTGGGGCCAACGTCCTGACTTTC. Protein product: CASSLTAGSRSGANVLTF.

V is TRBV6-1 and J is TRBJ1-5; 10 positions match TRBD1. The V gene end was trimmed by 5 bases and the J gene end by 6 bases; junction bases not matched to a gene: 7. Germline V CDR1 and CDR2: MNHNS, SASEGT. The CDR3 has 15 amino acids. CDR3: CASSLGTGEIQPQHF. CDR3 sequence (DNA): TGTGCCAGCAGTCTCGGGACAGGGGAGATTCAGCCCCAGCATTTT.

The J gene is TRBJ2-5, the V gene TRBV2; D call uncertain. The DNA matches TRBJ2-7 better at its end, which makes the J call doubtful. From germline, CDR1 is SNHLY and CDR2 FYNNEI. This CDR3 comprises 13 residues. The CDR3 region is CAIWHYDLGEQYF. The CDR3 DNA reads TGTGCCATCTGGCACTATGATCTAGGCGAGCAGTACTTC.

The chain couples TRBV15 to TRBJ1-3, with D perhaps matching TRBD1 (5 bases). The germline V and J ends were trimmed by 1 base and 11 bases, with 9 bases remaining between them. Germline-derived CDR1 and CDR2 are LNHNV and YYDKDF (reference sequence). The CDR3 loop spans 12 amino acids. The CDR3 is CATSRVQGPIYF. In DNA, the CDR3 is TGTGCCACCAGCAGAGTGCAGGGCCCCATATATTTT.